What follows are 11 T cell receptor beta chains derived from one specimen sequenced in a study of cytomegalovirus exposure and HLA in healthy donors. The PCR contained 60 Vbeta and 13 Jbeta primers. Profiled with immunoSEQ multiplex PCR; TCRdb holds only in-frame clones, not every one. The sample consists of over 95,000 clones, about 80% of them appearing once. Specimen: PBMCs. These receptors came from a female donor in good health and CMV-seronegative.

This sequence joins TRBV7-9 and TRBJ2-1; the match to TRBD1 covers 10 bases. From germline, CDR1 is SEHNR and CDR2 FQNEAQ (reference sequence). The V gene end was trimmed by 11 bases and the J gene end by 7 bases; junction bases not matched to a gene: 11. This CDR3 has 14 amino acids. The CDR3 here is CASRPGQGRNEQFF. The DNA of the CDR3 is TGTGCCTCCAGACCGGGACAGGGGAGGAATGAGCAGTTCTTC.

This clone is a singleton in its sample. The chain couples TRBV7-9 to TRBJ2-2; 7 nucleotides line up with TRBD1. The CDR3 runs 14 residues. The V and J ends lost 5 bases and 5 bases, in that order; junction bases with no gene match: 5. Germline-derived CDR1 and CDR2 are SEHNR and FQNEAQ (reference sequence). The CDR3 is CASSLTGVTGELFF. CDR3 nucleotides: TGTGCCAGCAGCCTCACAGGGGTTACCGGGGAGCTGTTTTTT.

This clone was seen once. The chain carries TRBV6-6 and TRBJ1-2; perhaps TRBD1 as D (6 bases). This CDR3 contains 14 residues. V lost 5 bases and J lost 5, with 15 bases in between. Germline V CDR1 and CDR2: MNHNY, SVGAGI (reference sequence). CDR3 residues: CASSPAGATYGYTF. As DNA, the CDR3 is TGTGCCAGCAGTCCCGCAGGGGCCACTTATGGCTACACCTTC.

In this sample, this clone turned up once. The rearrangement uses TRBV30 and TRBJ2-1; 14 bases are a match to TRBD2. The CDR3 consists of 14 residues. V lost 6 bases to trimming and J lost 12 bases; unmatched junction nucleotides: 10. Germline V gene sequence: CDR1 GTSNPN, CDR2 SVGIG (reference sequence). CDR3 in amino acids: CACPGTSGGLGQFF. CDR3 coding DNA: TGTGCCTGCCCCGGGACTAGCGGGGGCCTGGGGCAGTTCTTC.

The rearrangement joins TRBV7-2 to TRBJ2-7, with 9 bases matching TRBD2. CDR3 length: 14 residues. Germline assignment: CDR1 SGHTA and CDR2 FQGNSA. Trimming at V came to 5 bases and at J to 3 bases, leaving 5 bases not matched to a gene. The CDR3 sequence: CASSEGLAGYEQYF. For the CDR3, the DNA is TGTGCCAGCAGCGAGGGACTAGCTGGCTACGAGCAGTACTTC.

This chain uses TRBV9 with TRBJ2-1, with D perhaps matching TRBD1 (6 bases). CDR1 is SGDLS and CDR2 is YYNGEE in the germline V gene. The CDR3 is 16 residues long. The V end lost 0 bases, the J end lost 5 bases, and 15 bases lay between the germline ends. The CDR3 region is CASSVDGGGLHNEQFF. For the CDR3, the DNA is TGTGCCAGCAGCGTAGATGGTGGGGGCCTTCACAATGAGCAGTTCTTC.

This clone appeared a few times. The chain employs TRBV19 and TRBJ2-5; 7 nucleotides match TRBD2. J was trimmed by 5 bases and V by 5 bases; bases with no gene match: 14. The germline gives CDR1 LNHDA, CDR2 SQIVND (reference sequence). The CDR3 has 16 amino acids. The CDR3 protein is CASSRLGTISRETQYF. Written as DNA, the CDR3 is TGTGCCAGTAGTCGGTTAGGGACTATCTCCCGGGAGACCCAGTACTTC.

This clone was detected only a few times. The chain links TRBV5-1 to TRBJ1-1, with 7 bases fitting TRBD1. Looked up from germline, CDR1 is SGHRS and CDR2 is YFSETQ. The CDR3 has 15 amino acids. Trimming at V came to 3 bases and at J to 5 bases, leaving 10 bases not matched to a gene. This CDR3 is CASSWTTGIGTEAFF. The CDR3 region has the DNA TGCGCCAGCAGCTGGACGACAGGGATCGGGACTGAAGCTTTCTTT.

This clone was recorded only once. The V and J genes are TRBV18 and TRBJ1-5, with 12 bases identical to TRBD1. Germline CDR1 reads KGHSH; CDR2 reads LQKENI. This CDR3 spans 15 amino acids. The V segment lost 6 bases and the J segment 6 bases; nucleotides outside the gene matches: 6. The CDR3 DNA sequence: TGTGCCAGCTCCCCCGGGACAGGGGGCTTTCAGCCCCAGCATTTT. Translated: CASSPGTGGFQPQHF.

This clone was seen more than once but under ten times. This chain joins TRBV2 and TRBJ1-1; 8 nucleotides agree with TRBD1. CDR3 length: 14 residues. The V gene's germline CDR1 is SNHLY and CDR2 FYNNEI. V was pared by 6 bases and J by 4 bases, with 7 bases of the junction left unmatched. The CDR3 reads CASSDRGGLTEAFF. DNA of the CDR3: TGTGCCAGCAGCGACAGGGGAGGACTCACTGAAGCTTTCTTT.

The gene calls are TRBV19 and TRBJ2-5; tentative D call: TRBD1 (7 bases). The better agreement between TRBJ2-7 and the DNA end casts doubt on the J call. The CDR3 sequence is 13 residues long. Germline CDR1 and CDR2: LNHDA and SQIVND (reference sequence). The CDR3 loop is CASRRDSEDEQYF. CDR3 sequence (DNA): TGTGCCAGTAGGCGGGACAGCGAGGACGAGCAGTACTTC.